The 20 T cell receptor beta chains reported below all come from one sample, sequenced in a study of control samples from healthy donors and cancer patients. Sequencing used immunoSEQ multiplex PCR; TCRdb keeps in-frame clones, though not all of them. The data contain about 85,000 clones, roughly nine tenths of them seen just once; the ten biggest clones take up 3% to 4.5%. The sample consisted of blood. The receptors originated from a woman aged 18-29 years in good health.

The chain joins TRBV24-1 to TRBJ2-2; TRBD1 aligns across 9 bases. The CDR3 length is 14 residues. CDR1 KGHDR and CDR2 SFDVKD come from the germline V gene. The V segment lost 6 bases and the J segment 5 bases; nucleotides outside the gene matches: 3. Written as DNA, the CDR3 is TGTGCCACCAGTAGGACAGGGGTTACCGGGGAGCTGTTTTTT. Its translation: CATSRTGVTGELFF.

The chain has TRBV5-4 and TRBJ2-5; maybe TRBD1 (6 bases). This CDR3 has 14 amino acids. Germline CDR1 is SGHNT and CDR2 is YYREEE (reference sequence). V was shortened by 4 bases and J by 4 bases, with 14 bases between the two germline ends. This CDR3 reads CASSAGTSPETQYF. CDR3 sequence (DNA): TGTGCCAGCAGCGCAGGGACATCCCCAGAGACCCAGTACTTC.

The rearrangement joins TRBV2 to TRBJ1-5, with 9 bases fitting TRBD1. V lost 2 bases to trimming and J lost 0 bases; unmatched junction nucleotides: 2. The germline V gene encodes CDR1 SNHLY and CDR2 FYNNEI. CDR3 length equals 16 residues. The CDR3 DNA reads TGTGCCAGCAGTGAACCGACAGGGGGTAGCAATCAGCCCCAGCATTTT. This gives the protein CASSEPTGGSNQPQHF.

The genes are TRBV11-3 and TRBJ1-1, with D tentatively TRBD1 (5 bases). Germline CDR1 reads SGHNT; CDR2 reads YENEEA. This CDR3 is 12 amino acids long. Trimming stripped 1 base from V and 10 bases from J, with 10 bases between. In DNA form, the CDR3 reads TGTGCCAGCAGCTTAGGGCCGGGGACAGCTTTCTTT. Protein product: CASSLGPGTAFF.

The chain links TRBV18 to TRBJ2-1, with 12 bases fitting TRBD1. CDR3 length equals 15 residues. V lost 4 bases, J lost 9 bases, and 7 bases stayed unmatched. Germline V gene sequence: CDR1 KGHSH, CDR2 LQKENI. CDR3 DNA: TGTGCCAGCTCACAAGGGACAGGGGGCCTTCGTGAGCAGTTCTTC. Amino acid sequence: CASSQGTGGLREQFF. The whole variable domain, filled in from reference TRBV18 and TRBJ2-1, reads NAGVMQNPRHLVRRRGQEARLRCSPMKGHSHVYWYRQLPEEGLKFMVYLQKENIIDESGMPKERFSAEFPKEGPSILRIQQVVRGDSAAYFCASSQGTGGLREQFFGPGTRLTVL.

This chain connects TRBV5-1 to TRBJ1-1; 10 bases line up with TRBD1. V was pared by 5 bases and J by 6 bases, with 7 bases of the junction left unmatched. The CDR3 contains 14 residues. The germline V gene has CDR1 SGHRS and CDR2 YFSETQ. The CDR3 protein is CASRRDRGYSEAFF. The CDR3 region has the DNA TGCGCCAGCAGACGGGACAGGGGATATTCTGAAGCTTTCTTT. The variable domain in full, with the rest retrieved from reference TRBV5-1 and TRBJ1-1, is KAGVTQTPRYLIKTRGQQVTLSCSPISGHRSVSWYQQTPGQGLQFLFEYFSETQRNKGNFPGRFSGRQFSNSRSEMNVSTLELGDSALYLCASRRDRGYSEAFFGQGTRLTVV.

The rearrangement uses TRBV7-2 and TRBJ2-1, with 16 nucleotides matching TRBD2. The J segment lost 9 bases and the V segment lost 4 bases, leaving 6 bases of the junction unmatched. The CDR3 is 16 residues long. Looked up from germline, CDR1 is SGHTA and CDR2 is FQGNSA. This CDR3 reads CASSWGLAGGQSEQFF. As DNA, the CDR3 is TGTGCCAGCAGCTGGGGACTAGCGGGGGGGCAAAGTGAGCAGTTCTTC.

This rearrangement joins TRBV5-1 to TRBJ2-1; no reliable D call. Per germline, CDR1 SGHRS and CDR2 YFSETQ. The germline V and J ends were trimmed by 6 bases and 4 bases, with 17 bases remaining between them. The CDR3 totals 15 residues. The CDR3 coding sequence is TGCGCCAGCACCGGAAAGTCCCCTCTGTACAATGAGCAGTTCTTC. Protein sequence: CASTGKSPLYNEQFF.

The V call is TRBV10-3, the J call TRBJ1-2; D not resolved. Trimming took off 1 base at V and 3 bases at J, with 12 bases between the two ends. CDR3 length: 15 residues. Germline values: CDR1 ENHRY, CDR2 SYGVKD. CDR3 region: CAISEWGREDYGYTF. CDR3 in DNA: TGTGCCATCAGTGAGTGGGGTAGAGAAGACTATGGCTACACCTTC.

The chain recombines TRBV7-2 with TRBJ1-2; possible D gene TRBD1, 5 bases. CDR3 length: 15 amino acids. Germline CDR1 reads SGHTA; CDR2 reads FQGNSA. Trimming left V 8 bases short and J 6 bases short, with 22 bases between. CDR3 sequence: CASFLQRGVTNGYTF. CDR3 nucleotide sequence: TGTGCCAGCTTCTTACAACGGGGCGTGACAAATGGCTACACCTTC.

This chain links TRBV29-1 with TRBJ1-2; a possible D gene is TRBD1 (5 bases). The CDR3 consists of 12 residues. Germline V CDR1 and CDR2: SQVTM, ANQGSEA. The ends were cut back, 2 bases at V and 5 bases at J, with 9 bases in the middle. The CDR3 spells CSVEIRGYGYTF. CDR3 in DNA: TGCAGCGTTGAAATAAGGGGTTATGGCTACACCTTC.

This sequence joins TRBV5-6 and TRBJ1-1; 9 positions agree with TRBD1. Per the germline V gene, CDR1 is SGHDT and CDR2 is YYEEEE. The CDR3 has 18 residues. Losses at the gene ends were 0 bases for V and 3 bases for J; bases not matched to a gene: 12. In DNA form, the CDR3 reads TGTGCCAGCAGCTTGGAGGACGAAAGGACAGGGGTGGACACTGAAGCTTTCTTT. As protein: CASSLEDERTGVDTEAFF.

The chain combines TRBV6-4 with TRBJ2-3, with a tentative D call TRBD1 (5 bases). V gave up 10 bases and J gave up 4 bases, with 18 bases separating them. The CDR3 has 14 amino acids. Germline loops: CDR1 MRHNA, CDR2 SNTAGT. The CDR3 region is CATRVRAGADTQYF. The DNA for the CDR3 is TGTGCCACCAGGGTTAGGGCCGGCGCAGATACGCAGTATTTT.

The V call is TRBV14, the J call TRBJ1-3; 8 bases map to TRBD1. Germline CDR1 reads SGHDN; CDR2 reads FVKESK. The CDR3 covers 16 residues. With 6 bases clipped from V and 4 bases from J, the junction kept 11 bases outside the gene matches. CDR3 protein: CASSSDRVRLGNTIYF. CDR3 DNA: TGTGCCAGCAGTTCGGACAGGGTTCGATTAGGAAACACCATATATTTT.

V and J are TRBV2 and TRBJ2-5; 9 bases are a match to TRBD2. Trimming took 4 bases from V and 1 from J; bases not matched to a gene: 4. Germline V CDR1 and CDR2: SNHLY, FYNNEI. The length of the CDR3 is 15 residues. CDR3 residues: CASSGASGAQETQYF. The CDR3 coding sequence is TGTGCCAGCAGTGGGGCTAGCGGGGCCCAAGAGACCCAGTACTTC.

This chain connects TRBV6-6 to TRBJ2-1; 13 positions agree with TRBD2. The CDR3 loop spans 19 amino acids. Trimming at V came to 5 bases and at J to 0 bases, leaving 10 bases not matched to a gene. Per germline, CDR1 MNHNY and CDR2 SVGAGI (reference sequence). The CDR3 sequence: CASSRLAGGAWSSYNEQFF. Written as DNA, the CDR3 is TGTGCCAGCAGTCGACTAGCGGGGGGAGCCTGGAGCTCCTACAATGAGCAGTTCTTC.

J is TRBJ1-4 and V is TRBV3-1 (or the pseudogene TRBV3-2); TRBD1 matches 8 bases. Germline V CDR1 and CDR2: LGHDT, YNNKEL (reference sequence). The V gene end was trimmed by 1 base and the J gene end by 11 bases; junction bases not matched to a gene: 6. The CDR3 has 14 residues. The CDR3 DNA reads TGTGCCAGCAGCCAAGGTGTCAGGGGGCAGAAACTGTTTTTT. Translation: CASSQGVRGQKLFF.

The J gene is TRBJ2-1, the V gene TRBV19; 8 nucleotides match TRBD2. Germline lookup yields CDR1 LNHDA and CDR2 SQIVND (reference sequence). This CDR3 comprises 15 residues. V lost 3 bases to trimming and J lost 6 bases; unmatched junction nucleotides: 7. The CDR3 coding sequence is TGTGCCAGTAGTATCACGGGGGGGGCACCCAATGAGCAGTTCTTC. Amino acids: CASSITGGAPNEQFF.

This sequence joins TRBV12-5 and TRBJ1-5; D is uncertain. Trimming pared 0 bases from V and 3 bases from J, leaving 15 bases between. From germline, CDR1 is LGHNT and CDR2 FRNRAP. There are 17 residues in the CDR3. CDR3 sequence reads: CASGLVLGLQLNQPQHF. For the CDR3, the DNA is TGTGCTAGTGGTTTGGTACTTGGGCTCCAACTCAATCAGCCCCAGCATTTT.

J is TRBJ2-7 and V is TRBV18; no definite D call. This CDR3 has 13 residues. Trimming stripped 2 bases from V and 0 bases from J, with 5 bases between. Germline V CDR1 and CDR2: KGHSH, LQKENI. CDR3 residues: CASSPSGSYEQYF. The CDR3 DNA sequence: TGTGCCAGCTCACCATCAGGCTCCTACGAGCAGTACTTC.